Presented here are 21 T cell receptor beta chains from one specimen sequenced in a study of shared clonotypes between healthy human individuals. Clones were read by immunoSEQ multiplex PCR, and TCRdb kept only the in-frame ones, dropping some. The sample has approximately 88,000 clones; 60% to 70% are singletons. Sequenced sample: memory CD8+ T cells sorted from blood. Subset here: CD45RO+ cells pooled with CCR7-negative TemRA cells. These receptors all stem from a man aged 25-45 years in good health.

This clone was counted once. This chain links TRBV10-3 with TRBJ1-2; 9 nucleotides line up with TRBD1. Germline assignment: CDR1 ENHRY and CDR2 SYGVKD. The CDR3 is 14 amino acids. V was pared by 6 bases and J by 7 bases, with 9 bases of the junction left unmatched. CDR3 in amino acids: CAIRKGQGQGGYTF. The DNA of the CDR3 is TGTGCCATCAGGAAGGGACAGGGACAGGGTGGCTACACCTTC.

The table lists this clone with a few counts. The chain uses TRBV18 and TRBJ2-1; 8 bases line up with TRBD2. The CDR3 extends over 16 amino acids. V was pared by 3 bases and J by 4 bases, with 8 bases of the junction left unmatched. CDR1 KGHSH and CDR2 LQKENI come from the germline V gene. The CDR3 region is CASSPRKTSEYNEQFF. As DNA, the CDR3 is TGTGCCAGCTCACCGCGAAAGACTAGCGAGTACAATGAGCAGTTCTTC. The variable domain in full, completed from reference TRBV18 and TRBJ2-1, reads NAGVMQNPRHLVRRRGQEARLRCSPMKGHSHVYWYRQLPEEGLKFMVYLQKENIIDESGMPKERFSAEFPKEGPSILRIQQVVRGDSAAYFCASSPRKTSEYNEQFFGPGTRLTVL.

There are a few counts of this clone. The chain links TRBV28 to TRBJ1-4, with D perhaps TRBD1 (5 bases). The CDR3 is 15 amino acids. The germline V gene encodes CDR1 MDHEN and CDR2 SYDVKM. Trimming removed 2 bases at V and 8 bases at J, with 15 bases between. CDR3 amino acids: CASSLEFVRDEKLFF. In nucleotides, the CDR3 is TGTGCCAGCAGTTTAGAGTTTGTCAGGGACGAAAAACTGTTTTTT.

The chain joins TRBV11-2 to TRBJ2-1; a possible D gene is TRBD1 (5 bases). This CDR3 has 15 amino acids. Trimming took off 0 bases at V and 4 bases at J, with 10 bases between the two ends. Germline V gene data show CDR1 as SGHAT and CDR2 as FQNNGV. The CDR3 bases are TGTGCCAGCAGCTTAGATGCACAGGATTACAATGAGCAGTTCTTC. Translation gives CASSLDAQDYNEQFF.

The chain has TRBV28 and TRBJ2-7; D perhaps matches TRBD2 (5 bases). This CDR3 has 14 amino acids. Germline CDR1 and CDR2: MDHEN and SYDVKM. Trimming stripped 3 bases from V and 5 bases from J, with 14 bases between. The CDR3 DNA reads TGTGCCAGCAGTTTGAGTGGACTCATAAACGAGCAGTACTTC. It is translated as CASSLSGLINEQYF.

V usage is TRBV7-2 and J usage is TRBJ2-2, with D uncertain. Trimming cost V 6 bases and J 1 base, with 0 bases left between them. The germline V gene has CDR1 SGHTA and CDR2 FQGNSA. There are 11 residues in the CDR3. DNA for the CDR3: TGTGCCAGCAGGAACACCGGGGAGCTGTTTTTT. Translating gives CASRNTGELFF.

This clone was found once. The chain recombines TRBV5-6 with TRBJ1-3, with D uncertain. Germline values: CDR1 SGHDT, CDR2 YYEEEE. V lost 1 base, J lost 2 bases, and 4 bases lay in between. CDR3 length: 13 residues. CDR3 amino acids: CASSLSTGNTIYF. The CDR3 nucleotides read TGTGCCAGCAGCTTGAGTACTGGAAACACCATATATTTT.

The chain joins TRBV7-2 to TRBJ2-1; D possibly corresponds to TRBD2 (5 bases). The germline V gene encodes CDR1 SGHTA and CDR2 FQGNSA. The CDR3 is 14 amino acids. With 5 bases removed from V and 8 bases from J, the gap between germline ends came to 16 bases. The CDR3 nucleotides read TGTGCCAGCAGCCCCAGTAGTCGGGAAGATGAGCAGTTCTTC. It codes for CASSPSSREDEQFF.

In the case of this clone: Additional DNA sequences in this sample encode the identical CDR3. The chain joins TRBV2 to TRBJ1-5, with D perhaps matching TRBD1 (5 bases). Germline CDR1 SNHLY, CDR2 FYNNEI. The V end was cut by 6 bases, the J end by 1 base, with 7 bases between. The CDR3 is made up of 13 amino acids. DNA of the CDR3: TGTGCCAGCAGAGGACAAAGCAATCAGCCCCAGCATTTT. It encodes CASRGQSNQPQHF.

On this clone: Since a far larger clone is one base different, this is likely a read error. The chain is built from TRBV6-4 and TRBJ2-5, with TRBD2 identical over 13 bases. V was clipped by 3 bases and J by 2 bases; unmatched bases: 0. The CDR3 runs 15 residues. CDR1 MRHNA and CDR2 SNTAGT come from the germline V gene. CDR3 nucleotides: TGTGCCAGCAGTGAACTAGCGGGAGGGCAAGAGACCCAGTACTTC. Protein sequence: CASSELAGGQETQYF.

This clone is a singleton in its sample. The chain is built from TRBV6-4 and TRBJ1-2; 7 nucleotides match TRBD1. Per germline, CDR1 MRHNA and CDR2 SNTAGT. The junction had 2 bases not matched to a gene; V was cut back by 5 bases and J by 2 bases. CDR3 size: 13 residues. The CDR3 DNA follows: TGTGCCAGCAGTCCGGGACAGAACTATGGCTACACCTTC. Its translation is CASSPGQNYGYTF.

The CDR3 is CAWRPLRGYYEQYF. The CDR3 bases are TGTGCCTGGAGACCCCTCAGGGGATACTACGAGCAGTACTTC. The gene calls are TRBV30 and TRBJ2-7, with a tentative D call TRBD1 (6 bases). Germline assignment: CDR1 GTSNPN and CDR2 SVGIG (reference sequence). The CDR3 has 14 amino acids. V was trimmed by 3 bases and J by 3 bases, leaving 15 bases between them.

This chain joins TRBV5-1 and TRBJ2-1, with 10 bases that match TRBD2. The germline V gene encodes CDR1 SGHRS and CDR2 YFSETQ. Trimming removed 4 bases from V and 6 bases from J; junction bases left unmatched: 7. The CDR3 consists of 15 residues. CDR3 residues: CASSVLAGVVNEQFF. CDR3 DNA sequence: TGCGCCAGCAGCGTCCTAGCGGGAGTGGTCAATGAGCAGTTCTTC.

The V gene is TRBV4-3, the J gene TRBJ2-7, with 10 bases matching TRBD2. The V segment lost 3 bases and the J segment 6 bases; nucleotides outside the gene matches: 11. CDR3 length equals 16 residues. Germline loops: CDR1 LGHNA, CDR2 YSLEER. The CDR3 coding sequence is TGCGCCAGCAGCCACGGCCTTCTAGCGGGAGTTGGCGAGCAGTACTTC. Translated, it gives CASSHGLLAGVGEQYF.

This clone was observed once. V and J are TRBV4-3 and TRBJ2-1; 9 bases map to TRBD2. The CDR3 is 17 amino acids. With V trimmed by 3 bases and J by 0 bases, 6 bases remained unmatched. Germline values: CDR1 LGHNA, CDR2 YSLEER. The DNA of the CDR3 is TGCGCCAGCAGCCACCTGACTAGCGGAAGCTCCTACAATGAGCAGTTCTTC. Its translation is CASSHLTSGSSYNEQFF.

As DNA, the CDR3 is TGTGCCAGCAGGGGTGATGGGCGGGCTGACGTCGATGAGCAGTTCTTC. Translated, it gives CASRGDGRADVDEQFF. This chain connects TRBV25-1 to TRBJ2-1; maybe TRBD2 (5 bases). CDR3 length: 16 residues. Germline lookup yields CDR1 MGHDK and CDR2 SYGVNS. Deletions cut 6 bases from V and 8 bases from J, with 23 bases between.

The CDR3 region has the DNA TGTGCCAGCAGCATCCGGGGGGGGAACACTGAAGCTTTCTTT. As protein: CASSIRGGNTEAFF. The chain combines TRBV27 with TRBJ1-1, with D tentatively TRBD1 (5 bases). V was pared by 6 bases and J by 1 base, with 12 bases between. This CDR3 region has 14 residues. The germline gives CDR1 MNHEY, CDR2 SMNVEV (reference sequence).

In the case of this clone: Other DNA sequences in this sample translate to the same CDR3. The CDR3 sequence is CASSFGSYEQYF. CDR3 coding DNA: TGTGCCAGCAGTTTCGGGAGCTACGAGCAGTACTTC. The chain uses TRBV28 and TRBJ2-7; perhaps TRBD2 as D (6 bases). The germline CDR1 and CDR2 sequences are MDHEN and SYDVKM. This CDR3 spans 12 amino acids. Deletions cut 3 bases from V and 3 bases from J, with 6 bases between.

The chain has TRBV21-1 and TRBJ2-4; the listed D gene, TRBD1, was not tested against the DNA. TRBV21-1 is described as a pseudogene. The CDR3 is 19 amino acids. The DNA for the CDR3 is TGTGCCAGCAGCATTCAAACAGGTATGATCTGGGTTGCCAAAAACATTCAGTACTTC. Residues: CASSIQTGMIWVAKNIQYF.

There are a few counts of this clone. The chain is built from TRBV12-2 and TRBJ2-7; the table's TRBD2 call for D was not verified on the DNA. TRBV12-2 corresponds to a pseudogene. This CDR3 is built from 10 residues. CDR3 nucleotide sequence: TGTGCAAGTCCGTCCTACGAGCAGTACTTC. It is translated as CASPSYEQYF.

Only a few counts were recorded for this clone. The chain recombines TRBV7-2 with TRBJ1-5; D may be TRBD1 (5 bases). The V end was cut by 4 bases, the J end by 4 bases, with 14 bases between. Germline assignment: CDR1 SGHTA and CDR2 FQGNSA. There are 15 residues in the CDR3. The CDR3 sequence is CASSSDGGPNQPQHF. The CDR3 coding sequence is TGTGCCAGCAGCTCGGACGGGGGACCAAATCAGCCCCAGCATTTT.